This paragraph reports one TCR beta chain. The antigen it recognizes is unknown. No qualities accompany the bases; no much larger clone lies one base away. What this sample's time point label stands for: cycle 1 day 1 (C1D1), immediately before nivolumab initiation. Relapse after autologous stem cell transplantation had occurred in all trial patients, and cohorts A, B and C were distinguished by prior brentuximab vedotin exposure. The trial cohort included 50 to 60 patients with relapsed/refractory classical Hodgkin lymphoma, and each patient had a best overall response of complete response, partial response or progressive disease. Trial patients were treated with single-agent nivolumab in the multi-cohort phase II CheckMate 205 trial. Best overall response was determined by an independent review committee according to the 2007 International Working Group response criteria. Trial PBMCs were collected immediately before nivolumab initiation (C1D1) and during therapy at cycle 2 day 1 and cycle 4 day 1. Peripheral blood was collected in 8 mL Vacutainer Cell Preparation Tubes, from which PBMCs were isolated by centrifugation and then cryopreserved.

The Qiagen DNeasy kit was used to extract genomic DNA from unsorted PBMCs and from the negatively selected CD4+ and CD8+ fractions. TCR beta CDR3 regions were amplified by immunoSEQ multiplex PCR using primers annealing to V and J segments. A synthetic immune receptor repertoire was used to minimize amplification bias, and remaining bias was computationally removed after sequencing. Regarding the original processing steps: Custom Python scripts were used to quantify repertoire diversity as the Shannon entropy index. Unsorted, CD4+ and CD8+ repertoires were analyzed separately, except in combined analyses where CD4+ and CD8+ sequences were merged in silico. A clone was considered expanded if an increase in frequency of at least 2-fold after treatment relative to C1D1 was found, and a pseudocount of 0.5 was applied to clones undetected at baseline. Clones with 0 or 1 copy at C1D1 were defined as singleton clones, while clones with 2 or more copies were defined as non-singleton clones. Clones expanded in unsorted samples were assigned a CD4+, CD8+ or unknown annotation through matching of protein sequences in sorted samples from the same patient. Wilcoxon tests on paired samples were used to test diversity changes from C1D1 to C4D1. In TCRdb, the immuneACCESS table is reduced to in-frame sequences with V and J assigned. These tables do not hold every clone; where another copy was compared, an unresolved V gene accounts for under half, and the others remain unexplained. V, J and clone size derive from that table, while D and trimming were established from the DNA sequence. The sample table contains approximately 17,000 clones; only one count was recorded for around 75% of them. Together, the top ten hold more than 20% of the sample.

This specimen comes from a study of PD-1 blockade in classical Hodgkin lymphoma (dated by TCRdb to 2019 to 2021). In the study overall: Nivolumab dosing was 3 mg/kg intravenously every 2 weeks, continuing until either disease progression or unacceptable toxicity. To define a peripheral blood immune signature of response to PD-1 blockade in classical Hodgkin lymphoma, the study combined TCR beta sequencing with CyTOF. Beyond this particular receptor, the publication reports: CD4+ but not CD8+ TCR diversity rose significantly by C4D1 (p=0.0027 vs p=0.16), most apparent in complete responders (p=0.02). Diversity was lower in patients who began nivolumab less than 1 year after ASCT, so these patients were left out of later analyses to avoid confounding by immune reconstitution. Baseline TCR diversity was reported to be lower in newly diagnosed patients than in healthy donors, and even lower in relapsed/refractory patients. The study covered only a single clinical trial cohort, and the causes of the repertoire differences, possibly disease activity or prior therapy, were still not defined. Baseline diversity similar to that of newly diagnosed patients was observed in trial patients achieving complete response, whereas significantly lower diversity was observed in partial responders and progressors.

Inclusive of the bounding cysteine and phenylalanine, the CDR3 is 15 residues long. Only the CDR3 part of the read is kept: 45 bases, read in frame from the first base. The germline V gene (reference sequence) gives CDR1 as GTSNPN and CDR2 as SVGIG. The junction carries 12 bases between V and J, which are trimmed by 2 bases and 0 bases respectively. The chain joins TRBV30 to TRBJ2-3; too little of a D gene remains to name it. The origin of this receptor is a human donor with classical Hodgkin lymphoma. Sample: peripheral blood mononuclear cells (PBMCs), taken at baseline. CDR3 protein: CAWSLPRKSTDTQYF. At the DNA level, the sequence is TGTGCCTGGAGTCTCCCTAGAAAGAGCACAGATACGCAGTATTTT.